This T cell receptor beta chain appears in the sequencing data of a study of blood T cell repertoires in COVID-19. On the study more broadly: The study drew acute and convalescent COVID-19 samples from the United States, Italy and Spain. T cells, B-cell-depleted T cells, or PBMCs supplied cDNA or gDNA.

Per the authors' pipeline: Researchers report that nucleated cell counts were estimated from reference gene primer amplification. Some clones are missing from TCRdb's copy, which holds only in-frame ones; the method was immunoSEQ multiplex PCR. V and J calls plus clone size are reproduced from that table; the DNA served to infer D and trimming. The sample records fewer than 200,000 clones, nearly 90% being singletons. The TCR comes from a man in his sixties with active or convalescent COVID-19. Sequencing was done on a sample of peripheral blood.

CDR3 region: CASTPVRDENIQYF. The DNA of the CDR3 is TGTGCCAGCACCCCGGTCAGGGATGAAAACATTCAGTACTTC. This chain joins TRBV6-5 and TRBJ2-4; a possible D gene is TRBD1 (5 bases). This CDR3 region has 14 residues. The germline CDR1 and CDR2 sequences are MNHEY and SVGAGI. V was shortened by 7 bases and J by 5 bases, with 15 bases between the two germline ends.